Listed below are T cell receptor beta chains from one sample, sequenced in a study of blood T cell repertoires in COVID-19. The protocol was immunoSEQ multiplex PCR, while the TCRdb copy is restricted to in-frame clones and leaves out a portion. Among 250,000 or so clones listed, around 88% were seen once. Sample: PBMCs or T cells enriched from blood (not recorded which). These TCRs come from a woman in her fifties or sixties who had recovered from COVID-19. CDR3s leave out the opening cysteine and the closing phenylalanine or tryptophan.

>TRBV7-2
ASSLGRLYEQY
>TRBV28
ATVDRGRENIQY
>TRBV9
ASSGPHAANTEAF
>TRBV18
ASSPGGQDNEKLF
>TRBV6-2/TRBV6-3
ASSVDRAKTAPGTQY
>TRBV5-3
ARSQGPEMNTEAF
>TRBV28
ASSEFGTVSYEQY
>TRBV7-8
ASSLRTKNEQY
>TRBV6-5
ASSLATGNGYT
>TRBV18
ASSLGRAPDTQY
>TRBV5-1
ASTRTAGETQY
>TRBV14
ASSQAGGGGGYT
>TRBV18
ASSGGLENEQF
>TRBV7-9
ASSPGLTGFGEQY
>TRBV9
ASSGRGVYGGTEAF
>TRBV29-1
SVEYREGNTIY
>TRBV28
ASSFYGYNEQF
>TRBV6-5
ASRRQGTAF
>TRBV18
ASSSGLAPGELF
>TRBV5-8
ASSWRAGANTEAF
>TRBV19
ASSIGDRGNQPQH
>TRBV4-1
ASSQVDRLPYGYT
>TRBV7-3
ASSPGTGGTNEKLF
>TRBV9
ASSLALSYT
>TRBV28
ASRGGGRYNEQF
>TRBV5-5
ASNTQGRNTEAF
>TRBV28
AATTQGAFSAQH
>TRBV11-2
ASSWRGQGGYNEQF
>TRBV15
ATSRAPWDRAYEQY
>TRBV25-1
ASSEWPSGLSSYNEQF
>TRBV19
ASRRGLDVPNEQF
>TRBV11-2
ASSLLRLSDTEAF
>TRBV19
ASKMWAGPDTQY
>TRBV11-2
ASSLERFDWGRETQY
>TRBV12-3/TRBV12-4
ASSFSTEAF
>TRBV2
ASSRDKPNYNEQF
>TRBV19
ASSLTLQGAGGYT
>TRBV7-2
ASSSSRKSSYEQY
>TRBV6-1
ASSELLTGNYGYT
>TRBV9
ASSVSGEINQPQH
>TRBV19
ASGDRGLNTEAF
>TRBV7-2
ASSYGRNYEQY
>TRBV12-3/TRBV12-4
ASSLGGRSGYT
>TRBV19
ASRYVGGAYEQY
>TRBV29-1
SVETLGRRYGYT
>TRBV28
ASSSLRGAVYGYT